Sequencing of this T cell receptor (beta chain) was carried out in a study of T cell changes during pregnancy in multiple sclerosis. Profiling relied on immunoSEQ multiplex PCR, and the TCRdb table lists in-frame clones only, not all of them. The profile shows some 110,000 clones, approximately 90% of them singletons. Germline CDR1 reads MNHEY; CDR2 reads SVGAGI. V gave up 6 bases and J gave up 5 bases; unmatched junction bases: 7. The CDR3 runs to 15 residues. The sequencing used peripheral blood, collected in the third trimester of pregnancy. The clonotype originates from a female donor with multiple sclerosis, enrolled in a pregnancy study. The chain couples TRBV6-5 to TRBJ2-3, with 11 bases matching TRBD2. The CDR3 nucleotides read TGTGCCAGCAGCCGCGGACTAGCGGGCCGAGATACGCAGTATTTT. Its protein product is CASSRGLAGRDTQYF.